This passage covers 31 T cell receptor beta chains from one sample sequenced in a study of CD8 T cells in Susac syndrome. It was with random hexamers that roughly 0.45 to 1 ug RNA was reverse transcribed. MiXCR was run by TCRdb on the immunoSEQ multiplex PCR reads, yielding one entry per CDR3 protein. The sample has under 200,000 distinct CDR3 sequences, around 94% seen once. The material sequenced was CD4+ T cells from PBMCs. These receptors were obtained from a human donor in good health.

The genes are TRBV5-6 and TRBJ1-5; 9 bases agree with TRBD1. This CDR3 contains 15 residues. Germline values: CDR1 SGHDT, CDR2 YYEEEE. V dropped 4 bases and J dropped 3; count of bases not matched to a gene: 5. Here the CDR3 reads CASSPGTGPNQPQHF. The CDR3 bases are TGTGCCAGCAGCCCTGGGACAGGGCCCAATCAGCCCCAGCATTTT.

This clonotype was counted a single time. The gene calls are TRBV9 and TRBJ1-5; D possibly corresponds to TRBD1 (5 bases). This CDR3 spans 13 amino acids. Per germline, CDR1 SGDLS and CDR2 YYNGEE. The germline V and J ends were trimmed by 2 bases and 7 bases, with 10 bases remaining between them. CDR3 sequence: CASSVGGGQPQHF. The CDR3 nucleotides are TGTGCCAGCAGCGTGGGGGGAGGGCAGCCCCAGCATTTT.

The CDR3 loop reads CAWSMQGGGQFF. CDR3 sequence (DNA): TGTGCCTGGAGTATGCAGGGAGGAGGGCAGTTCTTC. This chain connects TRBV30 to TRBJ2-1, with a weak D call TRBD2 (6 bases). The germline V and J ends were trimmed by 2 bases and 12 bases, with 14 bases remaining between them. Germline assignment: CDR1 GTSNPN and CDR2 SVGIG (reference sequence). CDR3 length: 12 residues.

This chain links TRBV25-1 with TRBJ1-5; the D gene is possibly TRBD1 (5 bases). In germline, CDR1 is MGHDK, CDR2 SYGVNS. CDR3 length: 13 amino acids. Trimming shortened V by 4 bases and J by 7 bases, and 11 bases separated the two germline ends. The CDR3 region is CASSGQGYQPQHF. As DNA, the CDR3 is TGTGCCAGCAGTGGTCAGGGCTACCAGCCCCAGCATTTT. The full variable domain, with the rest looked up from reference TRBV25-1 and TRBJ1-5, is EADIYQTPRYLVIGTGKKITLECSQTMGHDKMYWYQQDPGMELHLIHYSYGVNSTEKGDLSSESTVSRIRTEHFPLTLESARPSHTSQYLCASSGQGYQPQHFGDGTRLSIL.

The CDR3 reads CASSISNHEQFF. CDR3 DNA: TGTGCCAGCAGTATTAGCAATCATGAGCAGTTCTTC. This chain connects TRBV12-3 or TRBV12-4 to TRBJ2-1, with D uncertain. The V gene lost 5 bases and the J gene lost 8 bases, with 10 bases spanning the gap. The CDR3 consists of 12 residues.

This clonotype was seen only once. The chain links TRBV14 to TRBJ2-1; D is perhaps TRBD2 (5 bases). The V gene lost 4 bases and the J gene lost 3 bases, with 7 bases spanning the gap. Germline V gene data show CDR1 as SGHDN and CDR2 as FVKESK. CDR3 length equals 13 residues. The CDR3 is CASSRGLYNEQFF. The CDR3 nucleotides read TGTGCCAGCAGCCGTGGACTCTACAATGAGCAGTTCTTC.

The CDR3 nucleotides are TGTGCCACCTCCTGGCAGGGGCCGGGAGGCTACACCTTC. Its translation: CATSWQGPGGYTF. The chain links TRBV15 to TRBJ1-2, with a tentative D call TRBD1 (6 bases). From germline, CDR1 is LNHNV and CDR2 YYDKDF (reference sequence). V was trimmed by 8 bases and J by 8 bases, leaving 18 bases between them. The CDR3 spans 13 residues.

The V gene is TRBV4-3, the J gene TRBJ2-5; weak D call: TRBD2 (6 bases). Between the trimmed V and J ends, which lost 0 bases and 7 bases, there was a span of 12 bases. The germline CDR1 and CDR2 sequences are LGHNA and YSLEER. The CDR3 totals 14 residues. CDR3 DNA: TGCGCCAGCAGCCAAGACTGGCTAGCGAGGACCCAGTACTTC. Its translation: CASSQDWLARTQYF.

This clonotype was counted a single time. CDR3 residues: CATSREGSQETQYF. In nucleotides, the CDR3 is TGTGCCACCAGCAGAGAAGGATCCCAAGAGACCCAGTACTTC. The rearrangement joins TRBV15 to TRBJ2-5; no clear D. V lost 0 bases and J lost 1, with 6 bases in between. The CDR3 runs 14 residues. Per germline, CDR1 LNHNV and CDR2 YYDKDF (reference sequence). Variable domain in full (rest from reference TRBV15 and TRBJ2-5): DAMVIQNPRYQVTQFGKPVTLSCSQTLNHNVMYWYQQKSSQAPKLLFHYYDKDFNNEADTPDNFQSRRPNTSFCFLDIRSPGLGDTAMYLCATSREGSQETQYFGPGTRLLVL.

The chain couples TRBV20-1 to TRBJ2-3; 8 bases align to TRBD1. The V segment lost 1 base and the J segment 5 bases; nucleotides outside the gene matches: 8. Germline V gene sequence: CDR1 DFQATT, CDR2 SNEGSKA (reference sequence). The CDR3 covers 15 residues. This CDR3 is CSARAARGHGDTQYF. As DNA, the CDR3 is TGCAGTGCTAGAGCAGCCAGGGGGCATGGAGATACGCAGTATTTT.

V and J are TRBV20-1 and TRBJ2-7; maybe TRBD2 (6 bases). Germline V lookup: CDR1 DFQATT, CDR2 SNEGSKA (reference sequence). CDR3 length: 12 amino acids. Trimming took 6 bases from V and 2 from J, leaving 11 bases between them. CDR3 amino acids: CSARRGPYEQYF. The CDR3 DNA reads TGCAGTGCCCGGCGGGGACCCTACGAGCAGTACTTC.

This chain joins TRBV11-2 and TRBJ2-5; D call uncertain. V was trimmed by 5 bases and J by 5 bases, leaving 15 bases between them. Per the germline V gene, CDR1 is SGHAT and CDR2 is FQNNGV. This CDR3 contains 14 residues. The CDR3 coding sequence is TGTGCCAGCAGCCCGAGGCCTGGCAGGGAGACCCAGTACTTC. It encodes CASSPRPGRETQYF.

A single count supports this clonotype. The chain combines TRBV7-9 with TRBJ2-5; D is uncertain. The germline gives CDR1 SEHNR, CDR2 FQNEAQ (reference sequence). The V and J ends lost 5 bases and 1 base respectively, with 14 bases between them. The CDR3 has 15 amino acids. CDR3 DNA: TGTGCCAGCAGCCCCAAATCAGTTCGCCAAGAGACCCAGTACTTC. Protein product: CASSPKSVRQETQYF.

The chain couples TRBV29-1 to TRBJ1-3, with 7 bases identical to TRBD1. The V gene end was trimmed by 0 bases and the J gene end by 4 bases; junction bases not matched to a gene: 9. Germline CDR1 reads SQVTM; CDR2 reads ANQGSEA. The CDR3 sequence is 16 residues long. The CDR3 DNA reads TGCAGCGTTGAAGACCGACAGGGAAGCGCAGGAAACACCATATATTTT. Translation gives CSVEDRQGSAGNTIYF.

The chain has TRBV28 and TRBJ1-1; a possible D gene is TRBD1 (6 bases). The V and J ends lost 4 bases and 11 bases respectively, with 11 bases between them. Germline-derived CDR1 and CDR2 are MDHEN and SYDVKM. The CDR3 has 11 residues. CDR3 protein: CASSYRVSAFF. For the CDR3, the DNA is TGTGCCAGCAGTTACAGGGTGTCGGCTTTCTTT.

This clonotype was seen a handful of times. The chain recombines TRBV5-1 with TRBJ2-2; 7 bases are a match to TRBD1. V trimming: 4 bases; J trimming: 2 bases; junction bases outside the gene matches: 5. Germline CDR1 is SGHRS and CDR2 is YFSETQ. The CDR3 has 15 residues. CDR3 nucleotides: TGCGCCAGCAGCAAGGGACAGACCAACACCGGGGAGCTGTTTTTT. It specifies CASSKGQTNTGELFF.

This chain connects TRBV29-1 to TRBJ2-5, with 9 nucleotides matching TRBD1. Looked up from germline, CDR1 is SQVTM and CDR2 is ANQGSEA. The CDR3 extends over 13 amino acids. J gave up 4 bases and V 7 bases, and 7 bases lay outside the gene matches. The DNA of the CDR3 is TGCAGCGGCGGGACAGGGAGAAGAGAGACCCAGTACTTC. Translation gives CSGGTGRRETQYF.

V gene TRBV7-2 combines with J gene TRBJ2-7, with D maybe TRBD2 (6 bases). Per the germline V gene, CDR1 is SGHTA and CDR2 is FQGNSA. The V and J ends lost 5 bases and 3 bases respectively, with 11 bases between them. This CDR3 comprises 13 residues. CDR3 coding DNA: TGTGCCAGCAGCCGGAGGGAGGACTACGAGCAGTACTTC. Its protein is CASSRREDYEQYF.

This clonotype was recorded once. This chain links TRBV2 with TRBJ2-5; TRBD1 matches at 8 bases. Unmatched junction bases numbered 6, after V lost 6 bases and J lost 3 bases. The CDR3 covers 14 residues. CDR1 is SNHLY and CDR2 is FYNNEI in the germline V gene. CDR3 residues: CASRDRAREETQYF. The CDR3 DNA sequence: TGTGCCAGCAGGGACAGGGCGAGGGAAGAGACCCAGTACTTC.

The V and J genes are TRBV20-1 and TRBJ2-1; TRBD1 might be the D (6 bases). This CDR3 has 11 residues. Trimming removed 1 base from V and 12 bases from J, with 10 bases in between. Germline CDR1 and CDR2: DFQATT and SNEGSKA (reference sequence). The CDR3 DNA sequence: TGCAGTGCTAGAGGGATGGACAGGCAGTTCTTC. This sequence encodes CSARGMDRQFF.

This CDR3 is CASSTTGLNTEAFF. The CDR3 DNA sequence: TGTGCCAGCAGCACGACAGGCTTGAACACTGAAGCTTTCTTT. This chain joins TRBV5-4 and TRBJ1-1, with D perhaps TRBD1 (6 bases). V was cut by 4 bases and J by 0 bases, with 10 bases left in between. This CDR3 region has 14 residues. Germline V gene sequence: CDR1 SGHNT, CDR2 YYREEE (reference sequence).

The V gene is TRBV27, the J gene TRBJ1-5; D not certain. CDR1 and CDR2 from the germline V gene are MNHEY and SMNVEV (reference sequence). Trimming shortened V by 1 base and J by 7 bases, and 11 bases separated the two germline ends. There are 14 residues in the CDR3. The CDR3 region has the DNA TGTGCCAGCAGTTTATTTGAGGGATCCCAGCCCCAGCATTTT. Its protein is CASSLFEGSQPQHF.

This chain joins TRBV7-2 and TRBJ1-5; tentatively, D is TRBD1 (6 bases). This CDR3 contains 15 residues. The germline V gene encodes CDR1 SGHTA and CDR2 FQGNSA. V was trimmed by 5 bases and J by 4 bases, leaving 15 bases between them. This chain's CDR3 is CASSQGTRENQPQHF. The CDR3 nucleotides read TGTGCCAGCAGCCAGGGGACGCGTGAGAATCAGCCCCAGCATTTT.

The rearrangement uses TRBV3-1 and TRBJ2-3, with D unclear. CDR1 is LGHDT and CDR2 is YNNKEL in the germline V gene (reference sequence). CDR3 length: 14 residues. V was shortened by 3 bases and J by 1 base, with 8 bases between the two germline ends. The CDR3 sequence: CASSQPPGTDTQYF. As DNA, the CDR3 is TGTGCCAGCAGCCAGCCGCCGGGCACAGATACGCAGTATTTT.

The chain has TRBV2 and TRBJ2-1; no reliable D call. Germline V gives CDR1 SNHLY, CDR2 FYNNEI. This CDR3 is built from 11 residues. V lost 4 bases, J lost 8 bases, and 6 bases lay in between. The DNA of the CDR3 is TGTGCCAGCAGTGGTTCCCATGAGCAGTTCTTC. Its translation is CASSGSHEQFF.

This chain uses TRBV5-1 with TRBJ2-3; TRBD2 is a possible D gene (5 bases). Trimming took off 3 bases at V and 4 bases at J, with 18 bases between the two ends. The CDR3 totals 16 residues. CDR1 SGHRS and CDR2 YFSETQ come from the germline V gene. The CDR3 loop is CASSSITQGGADTQYF. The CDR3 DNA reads TGCGCCAGCAGCTCCATAACTCAAGGAGGTGCAGATACGCAGTATTTT. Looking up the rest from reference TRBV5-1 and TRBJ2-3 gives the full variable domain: KAGVTQTPRYLIKTRGQQVTLSCSPISGHRSVSWYQQTPGQGLQFLFEYFSETQRNKGNFPGRFSGRQFSNSRSEMNVSTLELGDSALYLCASSSITQGGADTQYFGPGTRLTVL.

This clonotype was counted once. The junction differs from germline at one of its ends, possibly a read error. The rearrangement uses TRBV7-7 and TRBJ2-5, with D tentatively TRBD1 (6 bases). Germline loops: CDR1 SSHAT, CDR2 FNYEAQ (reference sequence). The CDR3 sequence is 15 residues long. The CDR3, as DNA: TGTGCTAGCAGCTCTCGACAGGCCCGGCCAGAGACCCAGTACTTC. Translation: CASSSRQARPETQYF.

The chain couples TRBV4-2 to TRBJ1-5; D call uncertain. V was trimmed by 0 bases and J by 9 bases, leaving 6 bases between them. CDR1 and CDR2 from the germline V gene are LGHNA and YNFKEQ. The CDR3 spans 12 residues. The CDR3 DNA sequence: TGTGCCAGCAGCCAAGACGAGGGGCCCCAGCATTTT. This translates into CASSQDEGPQHF.

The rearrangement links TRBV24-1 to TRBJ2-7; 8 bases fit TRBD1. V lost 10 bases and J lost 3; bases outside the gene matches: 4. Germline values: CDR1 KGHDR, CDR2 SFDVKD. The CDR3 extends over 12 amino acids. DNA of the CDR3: TGTGCCACTCATGGACAGGGCTACGAGCAGTACTTC. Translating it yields CATHGQGYEQYF.

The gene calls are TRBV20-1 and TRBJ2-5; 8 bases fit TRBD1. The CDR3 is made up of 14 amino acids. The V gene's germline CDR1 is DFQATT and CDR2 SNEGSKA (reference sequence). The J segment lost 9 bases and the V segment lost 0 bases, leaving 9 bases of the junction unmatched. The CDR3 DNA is TGCAGTGCTAGAGACTGGCAGGGGGCCTCGGCCCAGTACTTC. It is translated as CSARDWQGASAQYF.

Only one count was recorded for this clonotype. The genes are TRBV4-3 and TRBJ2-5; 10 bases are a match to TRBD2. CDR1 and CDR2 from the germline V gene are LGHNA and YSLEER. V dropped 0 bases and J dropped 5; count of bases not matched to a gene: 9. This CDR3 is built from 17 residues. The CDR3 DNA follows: TGCGCCAGCAGCCAAGATCTGAATAGCGGGGGGATGGAGACCCAGTACTTC. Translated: CASSQDLNSGGMETQYF.